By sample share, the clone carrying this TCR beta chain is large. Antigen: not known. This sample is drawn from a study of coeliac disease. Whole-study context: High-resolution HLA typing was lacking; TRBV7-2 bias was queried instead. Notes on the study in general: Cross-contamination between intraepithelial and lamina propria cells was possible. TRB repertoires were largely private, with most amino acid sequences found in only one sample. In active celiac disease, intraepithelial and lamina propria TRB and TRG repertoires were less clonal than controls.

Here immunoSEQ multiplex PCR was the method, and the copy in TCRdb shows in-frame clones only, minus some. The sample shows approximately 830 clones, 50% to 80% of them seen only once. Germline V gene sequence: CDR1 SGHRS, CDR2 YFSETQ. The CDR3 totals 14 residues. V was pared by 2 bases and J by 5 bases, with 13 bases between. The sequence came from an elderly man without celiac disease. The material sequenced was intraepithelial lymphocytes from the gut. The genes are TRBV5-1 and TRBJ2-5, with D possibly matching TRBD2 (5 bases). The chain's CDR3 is CASSFERLMETQYF. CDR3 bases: TGCGCCAGCAGCTTCGAGAGACTAATGGAGACCCAGTACTTC.